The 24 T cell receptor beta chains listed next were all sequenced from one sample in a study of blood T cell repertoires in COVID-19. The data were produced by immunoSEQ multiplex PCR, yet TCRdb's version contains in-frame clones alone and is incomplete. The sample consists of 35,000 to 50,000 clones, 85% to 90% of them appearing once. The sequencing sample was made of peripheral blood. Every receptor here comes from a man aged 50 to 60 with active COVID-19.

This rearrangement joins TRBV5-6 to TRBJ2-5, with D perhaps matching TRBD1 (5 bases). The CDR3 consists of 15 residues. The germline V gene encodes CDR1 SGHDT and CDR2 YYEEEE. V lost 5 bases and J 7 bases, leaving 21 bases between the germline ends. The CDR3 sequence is CASRSDSARLGTQYF. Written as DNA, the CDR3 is TGTGCCAGCAGGTCTGACAGCGCCCGCTTAGGGACCCAGTACTTC.

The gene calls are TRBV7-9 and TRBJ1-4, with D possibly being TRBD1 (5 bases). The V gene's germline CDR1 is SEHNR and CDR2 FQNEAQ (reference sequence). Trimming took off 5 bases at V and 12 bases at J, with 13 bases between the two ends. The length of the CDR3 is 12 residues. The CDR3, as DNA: TGTGCCAGCAGCCCTCATGGGGGGGAACTGTTTTTT. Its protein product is CASSPHGGELFF.

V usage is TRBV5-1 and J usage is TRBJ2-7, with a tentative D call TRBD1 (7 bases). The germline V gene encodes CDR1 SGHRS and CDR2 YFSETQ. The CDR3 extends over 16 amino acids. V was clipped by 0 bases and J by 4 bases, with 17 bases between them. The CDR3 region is CASSLGGTVVSYEQYF. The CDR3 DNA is TGCGCCAGCAGCTTGGGCGGGACAGTCGTTTCTTACGAGCAGTACTTC.

The CDR3 is CASSIRGPSSYEQYF. Written as DNA, the CDR3 is TGTGCCAGCAGTATACGCGGGCCCAGCTCCTACGAGCAGTACTTC. J is TRBJ2-7 and V is TRBV6-5; maybe TRBD2 (5 bases). Trimming pared 5 bases from V and 0 bases from J, leaving 14 bases between. Looked up from germline, CDR1 is MNHEY and CDR2 is SVGAGI. The CDR3 runs 15 residues.

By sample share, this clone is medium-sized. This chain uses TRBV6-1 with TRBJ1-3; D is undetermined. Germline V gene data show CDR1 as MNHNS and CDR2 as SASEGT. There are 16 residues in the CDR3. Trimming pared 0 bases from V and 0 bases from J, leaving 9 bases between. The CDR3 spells CASSEADGGSGNTIYF. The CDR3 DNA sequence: TGTGCCAGCAGTGAAGCGGACGGAGGCTCTGGAAACACCATATATTTT.

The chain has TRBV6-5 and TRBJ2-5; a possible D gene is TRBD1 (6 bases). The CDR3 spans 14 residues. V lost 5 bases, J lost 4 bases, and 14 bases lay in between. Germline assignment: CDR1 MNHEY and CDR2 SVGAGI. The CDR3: CASSQGRLLETQYF. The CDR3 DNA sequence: TGTGCCAGCAGTCAGGGGCGCTTATTAGAGACCCAGTACTTC.

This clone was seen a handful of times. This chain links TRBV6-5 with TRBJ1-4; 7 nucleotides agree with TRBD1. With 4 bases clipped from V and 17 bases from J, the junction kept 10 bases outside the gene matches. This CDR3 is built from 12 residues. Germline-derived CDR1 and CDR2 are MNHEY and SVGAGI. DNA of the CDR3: TGTGCCAGCAGTTCCCCCGGGACAGTCGGCTTTTTT. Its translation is CASSSPGTVGFF.

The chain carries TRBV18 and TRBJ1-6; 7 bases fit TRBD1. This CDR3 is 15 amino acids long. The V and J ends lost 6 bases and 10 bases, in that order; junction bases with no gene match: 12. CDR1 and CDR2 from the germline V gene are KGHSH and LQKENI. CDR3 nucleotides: TGTGCCAGCTCCCAGGGGGTTGACGGCCAGTCACCCCTCCACTTT. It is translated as CASSQGVDGQSPLHF.

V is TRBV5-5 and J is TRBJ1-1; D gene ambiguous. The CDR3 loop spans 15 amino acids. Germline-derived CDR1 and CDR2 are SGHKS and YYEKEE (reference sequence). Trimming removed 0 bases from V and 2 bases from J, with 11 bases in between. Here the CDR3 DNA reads TGTGCCAGCAGCTTGGATACGGGAACAAACACTGAAGCTTTCTTT. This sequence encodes CASSLDTGTNTEAFF.

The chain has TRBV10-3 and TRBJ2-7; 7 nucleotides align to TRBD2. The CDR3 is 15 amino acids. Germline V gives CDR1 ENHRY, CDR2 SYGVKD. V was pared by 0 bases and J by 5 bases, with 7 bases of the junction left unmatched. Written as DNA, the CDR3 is TGTGCCATCAGTGAGTCGGGAGGGGATCGAGACGAGCAGTACTTC. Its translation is CAISESGGDRDEQYF.

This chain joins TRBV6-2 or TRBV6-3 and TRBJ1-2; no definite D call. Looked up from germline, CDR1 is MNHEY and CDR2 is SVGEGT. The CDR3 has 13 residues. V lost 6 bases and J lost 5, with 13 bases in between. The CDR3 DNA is TGTGCCAGCAGCCCCTCGGAGAGGTATGGCTACACCTTC. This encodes CASSPSERYGYTF.

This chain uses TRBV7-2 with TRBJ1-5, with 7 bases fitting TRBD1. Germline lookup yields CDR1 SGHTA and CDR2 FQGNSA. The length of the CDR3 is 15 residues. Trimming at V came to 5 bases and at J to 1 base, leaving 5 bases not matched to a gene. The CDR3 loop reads CASSVGGVSNQPQHF. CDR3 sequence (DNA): TGTGCCAGCAGCGTAGGGGGCGTGAGCAATCAGCCCCAGCATTTT.

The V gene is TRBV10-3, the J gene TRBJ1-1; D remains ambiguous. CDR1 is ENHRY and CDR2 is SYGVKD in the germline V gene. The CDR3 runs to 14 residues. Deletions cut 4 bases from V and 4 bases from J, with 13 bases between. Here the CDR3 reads CAISGRREGTEAFF. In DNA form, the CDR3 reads TGTGCCATCAGTGGTCGAAGGGAGGGCACTGAAGCTTTCTTT.

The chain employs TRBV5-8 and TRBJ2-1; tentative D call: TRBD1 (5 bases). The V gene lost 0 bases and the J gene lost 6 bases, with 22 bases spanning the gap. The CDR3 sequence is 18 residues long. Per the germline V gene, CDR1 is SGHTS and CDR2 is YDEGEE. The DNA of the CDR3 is TGTGCCAGCAGCTTGGTCCGGCGAAAGGGGAATCCCCTCAATGAGCAGTTCTTC. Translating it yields CASSLVRRKGNPLNEQFF.

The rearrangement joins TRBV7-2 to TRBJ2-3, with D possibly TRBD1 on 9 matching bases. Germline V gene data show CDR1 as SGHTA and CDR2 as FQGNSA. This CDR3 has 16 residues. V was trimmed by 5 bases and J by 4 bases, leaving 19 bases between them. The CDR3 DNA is TGTGCCAGCAGCCACGGGGGGGGACAGGGTTCAGATACGCAGTATTTT. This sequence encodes CASSHGGGQGSDTQYF.

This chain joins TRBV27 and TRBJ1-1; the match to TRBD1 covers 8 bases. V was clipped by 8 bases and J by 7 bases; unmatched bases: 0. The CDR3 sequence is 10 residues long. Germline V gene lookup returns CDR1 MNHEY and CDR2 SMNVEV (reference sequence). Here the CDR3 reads CASGTGEAFF. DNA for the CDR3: TGTGCCAGCGGGACAGGTGAAGCTTTCTTT.

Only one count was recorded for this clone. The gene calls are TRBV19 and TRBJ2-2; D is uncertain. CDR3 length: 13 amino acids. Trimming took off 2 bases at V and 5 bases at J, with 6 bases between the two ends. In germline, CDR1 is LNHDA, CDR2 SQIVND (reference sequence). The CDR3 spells CASSITRTGELFF. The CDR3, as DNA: TGTGCCAGTAGTATAACCAGAACCGGGGAGCTGTTTTTT. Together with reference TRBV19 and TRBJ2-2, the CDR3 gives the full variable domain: DGGITQSPKYLFRKEGQNVTLSCEQNLNHDAMYWYRQDPGQGLRLIYYSQIVNDFQKGDIAEGYSVSREKKESFPLTVTSAQKNPTAFYLCASSITRTGELFFGEGSRLTVL.

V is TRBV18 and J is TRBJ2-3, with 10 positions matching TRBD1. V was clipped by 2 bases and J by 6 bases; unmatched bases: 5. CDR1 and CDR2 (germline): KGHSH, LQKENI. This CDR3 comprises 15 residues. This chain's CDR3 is CASSPAGTGADTQYF. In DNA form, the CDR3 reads TGTGCCAGCTCACCAGCTGGGACAGGGGCCGATACGCAGTATTTT.

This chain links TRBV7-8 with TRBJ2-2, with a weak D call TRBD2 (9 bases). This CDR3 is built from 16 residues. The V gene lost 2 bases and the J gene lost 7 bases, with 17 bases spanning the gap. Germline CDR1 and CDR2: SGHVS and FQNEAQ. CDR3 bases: TGTGCCAGCAGCTTAACGGCTAGCGGGACAGGCGGGGAGCTGTTTTTT. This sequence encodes CASSLTASGTGGELFF. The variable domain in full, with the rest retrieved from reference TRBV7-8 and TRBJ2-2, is GAGVSQSPRYKVAKRGQDVALRCDPISGHVSLFWYQQALGQGPEFLTYFQNEAQLDKSGLPSDRFFAERPEGSVSTLKIQRTQQEDSAVYLCASSLTASGTGGELFFGEGSRLTVL.

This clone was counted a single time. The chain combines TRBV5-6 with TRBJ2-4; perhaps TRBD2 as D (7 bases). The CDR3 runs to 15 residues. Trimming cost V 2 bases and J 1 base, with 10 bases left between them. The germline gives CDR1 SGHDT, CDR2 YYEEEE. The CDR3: CASSFGGAAKNIQYF. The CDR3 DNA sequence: TGTGCCAGCAGCTTTGGGGGGGCGGCCAAAAACATTCAGTACTTC.

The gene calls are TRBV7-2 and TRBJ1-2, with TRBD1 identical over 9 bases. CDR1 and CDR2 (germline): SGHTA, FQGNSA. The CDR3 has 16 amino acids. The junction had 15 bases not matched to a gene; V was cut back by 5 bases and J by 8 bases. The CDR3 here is CASSPQREGQGFGYTF. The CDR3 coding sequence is TGTGCCAGCAGCCCACAGAGGGAGGGACAGGGCTTCGGCTACACCTTC.

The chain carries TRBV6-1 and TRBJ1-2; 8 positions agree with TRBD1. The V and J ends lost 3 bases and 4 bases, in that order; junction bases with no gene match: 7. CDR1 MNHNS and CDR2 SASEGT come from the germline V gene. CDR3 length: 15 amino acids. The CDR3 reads CASSERDRGSYGYTF. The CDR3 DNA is TGTGCCAGCAGTGAGAGAGACAGGGGAAGCTATGGCTACACCTTC.

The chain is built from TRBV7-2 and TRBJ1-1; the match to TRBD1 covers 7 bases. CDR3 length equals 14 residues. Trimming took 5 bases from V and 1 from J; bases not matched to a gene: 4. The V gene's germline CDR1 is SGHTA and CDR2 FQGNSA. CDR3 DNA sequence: TGTGCCAGCAGCAGGGACAGTGGGAACACTGAAGCTTTCTTT. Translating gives CASSRDSGNTEAFF.

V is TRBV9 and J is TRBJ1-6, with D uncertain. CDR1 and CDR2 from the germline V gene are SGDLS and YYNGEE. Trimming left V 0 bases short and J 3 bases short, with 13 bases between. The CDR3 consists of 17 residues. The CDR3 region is CASSVAPTELYNSPLHF. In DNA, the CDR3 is TGTGCCAGCAGCGTAGCTCCCACAGAACTCTATAATTCACCCCTCCACTTT.